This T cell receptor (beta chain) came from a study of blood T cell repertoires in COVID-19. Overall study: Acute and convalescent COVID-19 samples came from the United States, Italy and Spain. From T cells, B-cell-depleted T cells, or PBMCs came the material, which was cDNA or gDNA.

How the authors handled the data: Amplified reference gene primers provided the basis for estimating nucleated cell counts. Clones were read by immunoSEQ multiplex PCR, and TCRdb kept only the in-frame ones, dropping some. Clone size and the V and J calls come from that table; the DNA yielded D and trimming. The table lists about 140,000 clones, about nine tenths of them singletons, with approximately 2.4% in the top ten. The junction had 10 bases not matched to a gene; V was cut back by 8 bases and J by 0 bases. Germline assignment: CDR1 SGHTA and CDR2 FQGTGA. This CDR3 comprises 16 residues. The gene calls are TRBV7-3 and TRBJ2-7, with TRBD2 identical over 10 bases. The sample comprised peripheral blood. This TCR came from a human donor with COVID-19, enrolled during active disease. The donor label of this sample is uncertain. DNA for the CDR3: TGTGCCAGCGCTTTGAGCGGGGGGGCAAGCTCCTACGAGCAGTACTTC. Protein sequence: CASALSGGASSYEQYF.